One and the same sample provided the 6 T cell receptor beta chains below, sequenced in a study of early T cells in non-severe SARS-CoV-2 infection. TCRdb re-called the 5' RACE reads through MiXCR, storing one row per CDR3 protein. Among 32,000 or so distinct CDR3 sequences listed, about 5% were seen once. Input material: whole blood. These receptors all stem from an adult who was a healthcare worker with PCR-confirmed SARS-CoV-2 infection or an uninfected control (not recorded which).

This clonotype has a handful of counts. This rearrangement joins TRBV9 to TRBJ1-2, with TRBD1 matching 7 bases. J lost 9 bases, V lost 4 bases, and 12 bases had no gene match. CDR1 SGDLS and CDR2 YYNGEE come from the germline V gene. The length of the CDR3 is 14 residues. The CDR3: CASSFGTDLSSYTF. The CDR3 DNA reads TGTGCCAGCAGCTTTGGGACAGACCTCTCGAGCTACACCTTC.

This clonotype was counted between two and nine times. J is TRBJ1-2 and V is TRBV11-1; D is possibly TRBD1 (5 bases). CDR1 is SGHAT and CDR2 is FQDESV in the germline V gene (reference sequence). This CDR3 has 14 amino acids. Trimming removed 1 base from V and 2 bases from J, with 8 bases in between. In DNA form, the CDR3 reads TGTGCCAGCAGCTTAGACAGGATGAACTATGGCTACACCTTC. Translated: CASSLDRMNYGYTF.

This clonotype was counted many times. The genes are TRBV29-1 and TRBJ2-1; TRBD2 matches 9 bases. From germline, CDR1 is SQVTM and CDR2 ANQGSEA. The CDR3 totals 13 residues. Germline trimming cut 6 bases from V and 0 bases from J; bases unmatched to any gene: 0. CDR3 residues: CSVRGGSYNEQFF. In DNA form, the CDR3 reads TGCAGCGTGCGGGGGGGCTCCTACAATGAGCAGTTCTTC.

This clonotype was recorded at least ten times. The CDR3 DNA reads TGTGCCAGCAGGGGAGGGGCCAATCAGCCCCAGCATTTT. As protein: CASRGGANQPQHF. The J gene is TRBJ1-5, the V gene TRBV6-1; a weak D match, TRBD1 (5 bases). With 6 bases removed from V and 3 bases from J, the gap between germline ends came to 9 bases. The V gene's germline CDR1 is MNHNS and CDR2 SASEGT. There are 13 residues in the CDR3.

This clonotype was picked up many times. This chain uses TRBV5-6 with TRBJ1-2; D may be TRBD1 (6 bases). Germline values: CDR1 SGHDT, CDR2 YYEEEE. V was clipped by 6 bases and J by 1 base, with 13 bases between them. CDR3 size: 14 residues. In nucleotides, the CDR3 is TGTGCCAGCATCACAGGGACGGTTAACTATGGCTACACCTTC. Translating it yields CASITGTVNYGYTF.

This clonotype was detected only a few times. The chain has TRBV6-2 or TRBV6-3 and TRBJ2-2; 10 bases are a match to TRBD2. J gave up 5 bases and V 5 bases, and 11 bases lay outside the gene matches. CDR3 length: 17 residues. CDR1 MNHEY and CDR2 SVGEGT come from the germline V gene. CDR3 bases: TGTGCCAGCAGTCCTCCTAGCGGGGGAGAAGGGACCGGGGAGCTGTTTTTT. Protein sequence: CASSPPSGGEGTGELFF.